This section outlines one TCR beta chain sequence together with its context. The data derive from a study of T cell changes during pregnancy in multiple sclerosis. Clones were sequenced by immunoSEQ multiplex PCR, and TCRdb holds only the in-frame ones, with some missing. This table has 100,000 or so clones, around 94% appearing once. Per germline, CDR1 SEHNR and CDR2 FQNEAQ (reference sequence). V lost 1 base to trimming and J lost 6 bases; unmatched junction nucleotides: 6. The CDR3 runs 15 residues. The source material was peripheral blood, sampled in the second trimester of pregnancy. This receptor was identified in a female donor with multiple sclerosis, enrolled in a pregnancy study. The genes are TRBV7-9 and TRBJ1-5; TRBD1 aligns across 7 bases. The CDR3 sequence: CASSLGTGDAQPQHF. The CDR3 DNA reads TGTGCCAGCAGCTTAGGCACAGGGGATGCTCAGCCCCAGCATTTT.